This entry lists 14 T cell receptor beta chains sequenced from one sample in a study of blood T cells in healthy people across ages. PCR was performed a second time for 7 to 11 cycles using a sample-barcoded 5' primer and a J-beta primer mix. TCRdb ran MiXCR on the 5' RACE reads and lists one entry per CDR3 protein. Found here are some 560,000 distinct CDR3 sequences, about 25% of them singletons; the top ten hold approximately 3.5%. These same records also appear under a second study, on T cells of mothers and their children.

Sample: blood. These receptors all stem from a boy between 2 and 10 years old in good health.

The sample holds a few counts of this clonotype. The CDR3 is CSVDQGDSGNTIYF. The CDR3, as DNA: TGCAGCGTTGACCAGGGCGACTCTGGAAACACCATATATTTT. This chain joins TRBV29-1 and TRBJ1-3; weak D call: TRBD1 (5 bases). Trimming removed 3 bases from V and 0 bases from J, with 9 bases in between. The germline gives CDR1 SQVTM, CDR2 ANQGSEA. This CDR3 comprises 14 residues.

V and J are TRBV4-3 and TRBJ2-5; 9 nucleotides align to TRBD2. J lost 5 bases, V lost 0 bases, and 10 bases had no gene match. The CDR3 loop spans 17 amino acids. Per the germline V gene, CDR1 is LGHNA and CDR2 is YSLEER. The CDR3 sequence: CASSQEPLAGLLETQYF. The CDR3 DNA reads as TGCGCCAGCAGCCAAGAACCCCTAGCGGGACTTCTTGAGACCCAGTACTTC.

This chain uses TRBV7-2 with TRBJ1-2; 7 nucleotides line up with TRBD1. The CDR3 totals 13 residues. CDR1 and CDR2 from the germline V gene are SGHTA and FQGNSA. Trimming removed 2 bases from V and 7 bases from J; junction bases left unmatched: 4. CDR3 bases: TGTGCCAGCAGCTTACACAGGGGTGGTGGCTACACCTTC. This translates into CASSLHRGGGYTF.

This clonotype has a handful of counts. The rearrangement uses TRBV3-1 and TRBJ2-5, with 9 bases fitting TRBD2. This CDR3 has 15 residues. The V gene end was trimmed by 4 bases and the J gene end by 7 bases; junction bases not matched to a gene: 10. Germline V CDR1 and CDR2: LGHDT, YNNKEL (reference sequence). The CDR3 DNA sequence: TGTGCCAGCAGCCCCGCCTGGGCTAGCGGGGTGACCCAGTACTTC. Amino acid sequence: CASSPAWASGVTQYF.

This clonotype was seen more than once but under ten times. This chain connects TRBV27 to TRBJ2-7, with 10 positions matching TRBD1. Germline CDR1 reads MNHEY; CDR2 reads SMNVEV (reference sequence). The CDR3 covers 15 residues. V lost 6 bases and J lost 3; bases outside the gene matches: 8. The CDR3 loop is CASRDRQGAFYEQYF. In DNA form, the CDR3 reads TGTGCCAGCAGGGACCGACAGGGGGCGTTCTACGAGCAGTACTTC.

The V gene is TRBV29-1, the J gene TRBJ2-5; no clear D. V gave up 1 base and J gave up 4 bases, with 7 bases separating them. The V gene's germline CDR1 is SQVTM and CDR2 ANQGSEA. The CDR3 consists of 12 residues. CDR3: CSVEGWAETQYF. The CDR3 DNA sequence: TGCAGCGTTGAAGGGTGGGCAGAGACCCAGTACTTC.

This chain links TRBV5-1 with TRBJ1-1, with D possibly TRBD1 on 6 matching bases. The V and J ends lost 1 base and 5 bases respectively, with 12 bases between them. The CDR3 spans 14 residues. Germline loops: CDR1 SGHRS, CDR2 YFSETQ. DNA of the CDR3: TGCGCCAGCAGCTTGACGGGGGCTGGGACTGAAGCTTTCTTT. This encodes CASSLTGAGTEAFF.

This chain uses TRBV9 with TRBJ1-2; D uncertain. Trimming pared 0 bases from V and 3 bases from J, leaving 12 bases between. The CDR3 is made up of 15 amino acids. Per germline, CDR1 SGDLS and CDR2 YYNGEE. The CDR3 DNA sequence: TGTGCCAGCAGCGTAGGTAGGAGTTTGGACTATGGCTACACCTTC. Translating gives CASSVGRSLDYGYTF.

The chain carries TRBV4-1 and TRBJ2-5; D may match TRBD1 or TRBD2 (5 bases each). The J call is uncertain, as TRBJ2-1 better fits the DNA end. Germline V gene lookup returns CDR1 MGHRA and CDR2 YSYEKL. CDR3 length: 16 amino acids. The CDR3 DNA reads as TGCGCCAGCCGTCAACCCGGGACCGCGGAGGCAAATGAGCAGTTCTTC. Translated, it gives CASRQPGTAEANEQFF.

The rearrangement uses TRBV12-3 or TRBV12-4 and TRBJ2-5; 8 bases line up with TRBD1. The length of the CDR3 is 14 residues. V trimming: 3 bases; J trimming: 5 bases; junction bases outside the gene matches: 5. The CDR3 DNA sequence: TGTGCCAGCAGTTTGTTCAGGGGGCCTGAGACCCAGTACTTC. This encodes CASSLFRGPETQYF.

The chain carries TRBV10-3 and TRBJ2-5, with 9 bases identical to TRBD2. Looked up from germline, CDR1 is ENHRY and CDR2 is SYGVKD. V lost 0 bases to trimming and J lost 5 bases; unmatched junction nucleotides: 7. This CDR3 has 16 amino acids. CDR3 protein: CAISESHLAGGETQYF. The CDR3 DNA sequence: TGTGCCATCAGTGAGTCCCATCTTGCGGGAGGGGAGACCCAGTACTTC.

The table lists this clonotype with a few counts. This chain connects TRBV29-1 to TRBJ2-5, with 7 nucleotides matching TRBD2. CDR3 length: 16 residues. Trimming removed 1 base from V and 2 bases from J; junction bases left unmatched: 10. CDR1 and CDR2 (germline): SQVTM, ANQGSEA. CDR3 nucleotides: TGCAGCGTTGAAGGGTATGGCGGGAGTATGCAAGAGACCCAGTACTTC. This sequence encodes CSVEGYGGSMQETQYF.

The CDR3 nucleotides read TGTGCCAGCTCCGGGACAGGGGAATTATCTGGGGCCAACGTCCTGACTTTC. It is translated as CASSGTGELSGANVLTF. V is TRBV28 and J is TRBJ2-6; 10 nucleotides line up with TRBD1. The germline gives CDR1 MDHEN, CDR2 SYDVKM. The CDR3 sequence is 17 residues long. Trimming at V came to 8 bases and at J to 1 base, leaving 8 bases not matched to a gene.

This chain joins TRBV6-5 and TRBJ2-1; 7 bases line up with TRBD2. The germline V gene encodes CDR1 MNHEY and CDR2 SVGAGI. V lost 3 bases, J lost 3 bases, and 8 bases stayed unmatched. This CDR3 contains 16 residues. CDR3 region: CASSYSGGSFYNEQFF. The CDR3, as DNA: TGTGCCAGCAGTTATTCCGGGGGGTCCTTCTACAATGAGCAGTTCTTC.